This TCR beta chain was sequenced for a study of T cell repertoires in cytomegalovirus infection. Germline assignment: CDR1 MNHEY and CDR2 SMNVEV (reference sequence). The CDR3 is made up of 16 amino acids. The germline V and J ends were trimmed by 2 bases and 2 bases, with 15 bases remaining between them. TCRdb recomputed calls from the reads with MiXCR, one row per CDR3 protein. This sample has around 200,000 distinct CDR3 sequences, with 17% found just once. The sample consisted of CD8+ T cells from PBMCs. The TCR comes from a human donor in good health (CMV status not recorded). Some clones in this sample may be carry-over from other donors' samples. The chain combines TRBV27 with TRBJ1-2, with D possibly TRBD1 on 6 matching bases. CDR3: CASSLTFGGQNYGYTF. The CDR3 DNA is TGTGCCAGCAGTTTAACGTTCGGGGGGCAGAACTATGGCTACACCTTC.